A selection of T cell receptor beta chains follows, all from one sample in a study of blood T cell repertoires in COVID-19. Method: immunoSEQ multiplex PCR; TCRdb's copy keeps in-frame clones and lacks some. The table has approximately 190,000 clones, about 81% seen once; the top ten hold approximately 8%. The specimen sequenced was peripheral blood. Source of these receptors: a woman aged 60-70 years with COVID-19, enrolled during active disease. Both conserved end residues are part of each CDR3. A D gene is named only where the DNA matches it firmly. Clone size, where shown, is once, few, many, or a class for clones that have expanded.

>TRBV21-1|.|many|TRBJ1-4
TGTGCCAGCAGCAAAAACGTCGAGAAGGCCGTTACGCTAGCCCGTAATGAAAAACTGTTTTTT
CASSKNVEKAVTLARNEKLFF
>TRBV12-3/TRBV12-4|.|.|TRBJ1-1
TGTGCCAGCAGAGGGAGGGGATACACTGAAGCTTTCTTT
CASRGRGYTEAFF
>TRBV7-9|TRBD1|.|TRBJ1-2
TGTGCCAGCAGCACACATTCAGGGACAGGGGGTGCTGGCTACACCTTC
CASSTHSGTGGAGYTF
>TRBV2|TRBD1|.|TRBJ1-1
TGTGCCAGCAGCCGAGAGGGGGCGAGTACTGAAGCTTTCTTT
CASSREGASTEAFF
>TRBV25-1|TRBD1|.|TRBJ1-3
TGTGCCAGCAGTGAAACAGGGGCCATATTCTCTGGAAACACCATATATTTT
CASSETGAIFSGNTIYF
>TRBV19|.|.|TRBJ1-5
TGTGCCAGTAGTCCCCCAGGGATGAGCAATCAGCCCCAGCATTTT
CASSPPGMSNQPQHF
>TRBV28|TRBD1|.|TRBJ2-7
TGTGCCAGCAGCCGCGCCGGGACAGGCTCCTACGAGCAGTACTTC
CASSRAGTGSYEQYF
>TRBV5-1|.|.|TRBJ2-5
TGCGCCAGCAGCTTGGGCCAGGGGCAAGAGACCCAGTACTTC
CASSLGQGQETQYF
>TRBV19|.|.|TRBJ2-1
TGTGCCAGTAGTTCACAGATTATGTGGAATGAGCAGTTCTTC
CASSSQIMWNEQFF
>TRBV29-1|.|.|TRBJ1-2
TGCAGCGTTGAAGGCGAAAACTATGGCTACACCTTC
CSVEGENYGYTF
>TRBV18|.|.|TRBJ2-2
TGTGCCAGCTCACCACCATCTCGGGAGACCCGCACCGGGGAGCTGTTTTTT
CASSPPSRETRTGELFF
>TRBV4-3|.|.|TRBJ2-1
TGCGCCAGCAGCCAAGATAGTAAACTCGCAGCGGGTGAGCAGTTCTTC
CASSQDSKLAAGEQFF
>TRBV10-3|.|.|TRBJ1-1
TGTGCCATCAGTGAGTCGAGGGCCGAGAACACTGAAGCTTTCTTT
CAISESRAENTEAFF
>TRBV6-6|TRBD1|once|TRBJ2-2
TGTGCCAGCAGACGGGACAGTGGACGTGGGGAGCTGTTTTTT
CASRRDSGRGELFF
>TRBV12-3/TRBV12-4|TRBD1|.|TRBJ1-4
TGTGCCAGCAGTCCGACAGGGATAAAACTGTTTTTT
CASSPTGIKLFF
>TRBV6-6|.|.|TRBJ2-2
TGTGCCAGCAGTTATAGGCGAGGATCCGGGGAGCTGTTTTTT
CASSYRRGSGELFF
>TRBV10-3|TRBD1|.|TRBJ1-2
TGTGCCATCAGTGAGTCAGGGGACAGTTCAACCTATGGCTACACCTTC
CAISESGDSSTYGYTF
>TRBV7-8|.|.|TRBJ2-2
TGTGCCAGCAGCTTAAGGACATCCCCGAACACCGGGGAGCTGTTTTTT
CASSLRTSPNTGELFF
>TRBV19|.|.|TRBJ2-1
TGTGCCAGTAGTATATACAGGGCCTTAGACAATGAGCAGTTCTTC
CASSIYRALDNEQFF
>TRBV5-1|TRBD1|.|TRBJ2-5
TGCGCCAGCAGCTTGGCCGGGACAGAAGAGACCCAGTACTTC
CASSLAGTEETQYF
>TRBV6-5|.|.|TRBJ1-5
TGTGCCAGCTCCCAGGGATCACAGCCCCAGCATTTT
CASSQGSQPQHF
>TRBV6-2/TRBV6-3|TRBD2|.|TRBJ2-7
TGTGCCAGCAGTTACCCATTATGGACTAGCGGGAGGGCGATCGAGCAGTACTTC
CASSYPLWTSGRAIEQYF
>TRBV18|TRBD1|once|TRBJ2-2
TGTGCCAGCTCACCACCGCTAGGGACAGAGTACACCGGGGAGCTGTTTTTT
CASSPPLGTEYTGELFF
>TRBV28|TRBD1|.|TRBJ1-2
TGTGCCAGCAGTGCATGGACAGGCGCGGCTCCAGCTAACTATGGCTACACCTTC
CASSAWTGAAPANYGYTF
>TRBV3-1/TRBV3-2|.|.|TRBJ1-2
TGTGCCAGCAGCCCTCCATCGGGGGGCGGTGGCTACACCTTC
CASSPPSGGGGYTF
>TRBV2|.|.|TRBJ1-6
TGTGCCAGCAAAGACGACGGGGGGGGAAGTAATTCACCCCTCCACTTT
CASKDDGGGSNSPLHF
>TRBV7-8|TRBD2|.|TRBJ2-2
TGTGCCAGCAGCAAAGGACTAGCGGGAGGGATTAATAAAAACACCGGGGAGCTGTTTTTT
CASSKGLAGGINKNTGELFF
>TRBV24-1|TRBD2|.|TRBJ2-4
TGTGCCACCAGTGACCCGGTGGTAGCGGGAAATAAAAACATTCAGTACTTC
CATSDPVVAGNKNIQYF
>TRBV5-1|.|.|TRBJ1-2
TGCGCCAGCAGCCTTGGAGGAGGGGAGGGGTATGGCTACACCTTC
CASSLGGGEGYGYTF
>TRBV5-6|TRBD2|.|TRBJ2-2
TGTGCCAGCAGCTCAAGACTAGCGCACAACACCGGGGAGCTGTTTTTT
CASSSRLAHNTGELFF
>TRBV9|.|.|TRBJ1-3
TGTGCCAGCAGCGCCCTATCTGGAAACACCATATATTTT
CASSALSGNTIYF
>TRBV6-6|.|.|TRBJ1-2
TGTGCCAGCAGCCTCGACAGTGGGCCTCCCCGATATGGCTACACCTTC
CASSLDSGPPRYGYTF
>TRBV7-6|TRBD1|few|TRBJ1-1
TGTGCCAGCAGCTCCACAGCGGACAGGGGGGACACTGAAGCTTTCTTT
CASSSTADRGDTEAFF
>TRBV6-1|.|.|TRBJ1-6
TGTGCCAGCAGTGACAACTTCGATTCACCCCTCCACTTT
CASSDNFDSPLHF
>TRBV5-4|.|.|TRBJ2-1
TGTGCCAGCAGCTTGGGCGTAGCGGCGCCGAACAATGAGCAGTTCTTC
CASSLGVAAPNNEQFF
>TRBV2|.|.|TRBJ1-4
TGTGCCAGCAGTGAAATCTCCGTAAATGAAAAACTGTTTTTT
CASSEISVNEKLFF
>TRBV5-3|.|few|TRBJ1-2
TGTGCCAGAAGCTTGCTAGGGGAGGAACGGTATGGCTACACCTTC
CARSLLGEERYGYTF
>TRBV12-3/TRBV12-4|TRBD1|.|TRBJ1-1
TGTGCCAGCAGACAGGGGATGAACACTGAAGCTTTCTTT
CASRQGMNTEAFF
>TRBV6-5|.|.|TRBJ1-3
TGTGCCAGCAGTTACGCCGGGGGAAGTCGGGGAAACACCATATATTTT
CASSYAGGSRGNTIYF
>TRBV5-4|TRBD1|.|TRBJ2-7
TGTGCCAGCAGTTCCGGGACAGGGTTTACATTTAGTGACTTC
CASSSGTGFTFSDF
>TRBV14|.|once|TRBJ2-2
TGTGCCAGCAGCCAAGCACAGGGAGGGACCGGGGAGCTGTTTTTT
CASSQAQGGTGELFF
>TRBV19|.|once|TRBJ1-1
TGTGCCAGTAGTATGTCCCGAGAAAGGAACACTGAAGCTTTCTTT
CASSMSRERNTEAFF
>TRBV28|TRBD1|few|TRBJ2-7
TGTGCCAGCAGTGTCAGGGGGCCCACCTACGAGCAGTACTTC
CASSVRGPTYEQYF
>TRBV3-1/TRBV3-2|.|.|TRBJ2-5
TGTGCCAGCAGCCAAGAACAACGGGGGGCCAGAGGAGAGACCCAGTACTTC
CASSQEQRGARGETQYF
>TRBV25-1|.|few|TRBJ1-3
TGTGCCAGCAGCGCACGGACAGCCTTTCTGAGCTCTGGAAACACCATATATTTT
CASSARTAFLSSGNTIYF
>TRBV4-1|.|.|TRBJ1-4
TGCGCCAGCCGCGGGGGGGTGGGAGCAACTAATGAAAAACTGTTTTTT
CASRGGVGATNEKLFF
>TRBV28|.|.|TRBJ2-1
TGTGCCAGCAGTTCTTCCAATGAGCAGTTCTTC
CASSSSNEQFF
>TRBV6-5|.|.|TRBJ2-3
TGTGCCAGCAGTACGGTTGGTGATACGCAGTATTTT
CASSTVGDTQYF
>TRBV7-8|.|.|TRBJ1-5
TGTGCCAGCAGCGCCGGACGGGGAGGCAATCAGCCCCAGCATTTT
CASSAGRGGNQPQHF
>TRBV28|TRBD2|.|TRBJ2-3
TGTGCCAGCAGTCTAGGGACTAGCGGGAGTAGCACAGATACGCAGTATTTT
CASSLGTSGSSTDTQYF
>TRBV9|.|.|TRBJ2-5
TGTGCCAGCAGCGTACTGTGGGGCCAAACCCAAGAGACCCAGTACTTC
CASSVLWGQTQETQYF
>TRBV19|.|.|TRBJ1-5
TGTGCCAGTACCATCCGGCGGGGCAGTTACAATCAGCCCCAGCATTTT
CASTIRRGSYNQPQHF
>TRBV5-1|TRBD2|.|TRBJ2-1
TGCGCCAGCAACCCTGGCGCGGGAGGGAGGGAGCAGTTCTTC
CASNPGAGGREQFF
>TRBV29-1|TRBD1|.|TRBJ2-3
TGCAGCGTTGACCCCAGGGACAGGGCGCAGTATTTT
CSVDPRDRAQYF
>TRBV27|.|.|TRBJ2-1
TGTGCCAGCAGTTTAGATCGGGGGAGTGAGCAGTTCTTC
CASSLDRGSEQFF